Presented here are 5 T cell receptor beta chains from one specimen sequenced in a study of Graves' ophthalmopathy and Graves' hyperthyroidism. Researchers took RNA transcripts and amplified TCR beta CDR3 regions from them. Second-round multiplex PCR followed a first-round RT-PCR using HTBI primers. Each CDR3 protein gets one entry after TCRdb re-called the multiplex PCR reads with MiXCR. The sample contains 220,000 or so distinct CDR3 sequences, 20% to 25% of which appear only once. Sequencing was performed on peripheral blood. All receptors come from a woman aged 45 to 65 with Graves' ophthalmopathy.

This clonotype was observed at least ten times. The V and J genes are TRBV2 and TRBJ2-7, with D possibly TRBD2 on 6 matching bases. This CDR3 has 14 amino acids. V gave up 8 bases and J gave up 4 bases, with 18 bases separating them. Germline V gives CDR1 SNHLY, CDR2 FYNNEI. DNA of the CDR3: TGTGCCAGCGGGACCCCGGGACTGTCTTACGAGCAGTACTTC. Translation gives CASGTPGLSYEQYF.

This clonotype occurred many times. The chain is built from TRBV28 and TRBJ1-5; tentatively, D is TRBD1 (5 bases). This CDR3 has 16 residues. Germline V gene data show CDR1 as MDHEN and CDR2 as SYDVKM. The ends were cut back, 6 bases at V and 4 bases at J, with 19 bases in the middle. The CDR3 sequence: CASRPPQGLINQPQHF. The CDR3, as DNA: TGTGCCAGCAGACCGCCTCAGGGCTTAATAAATCAGCCCCAGCATTTT.

This clonotype was counted a few times. This rearrangement joins TRBV20-1 to TRBJ1-5; unclear D gene. CDR3 size: 15 residues. V lost 4 bases and J 1 base, leaving 14 bases between the germline ends. Germline V lookup: CDR1 DFQATT, CDR2 SNEGSKA (reference sequence). For the CDR3, the DNA is TGCAGTGCTATTGGGCAGTTAAACAGCAATCAGCCCCAGCATTTT. This translates into CSAIGQLNSNQPQHF.

The sample holds many counts of this clonotype. V is TRBV7-9 and J is TRBJ1-2; D possibly corresponds to TRBD1 (5 bases). V was clipped by 1 base and J by 9 bases, with 12 bases between them. Germline CDR1 reads SEHNR; CDR2 reads FQNEAQ (reference sequence). This CDR3 comprises 13 residues. CDR3 sequence: CASSLGPGPRYTF. In DNA form, the CDR3 reads TGTGCCAGCAGCTTAGGGCCGGGGCCCCGCTACACCTTC.

The rearrangement links TRBV20-1 to TRBJ2-7, with 8 positions matching TRBD1. The germline gives CDR1 DFQATT, CDR2 SNEGSKA (reference sequence). The CDR3 has 13 residues. CDR3 amino acids: CSSTGAGFNEQYF. The CDR3 DNA reads TGCAGCTCGACAGGGGCCGGGTTCAACGAGCAGTACTTC.